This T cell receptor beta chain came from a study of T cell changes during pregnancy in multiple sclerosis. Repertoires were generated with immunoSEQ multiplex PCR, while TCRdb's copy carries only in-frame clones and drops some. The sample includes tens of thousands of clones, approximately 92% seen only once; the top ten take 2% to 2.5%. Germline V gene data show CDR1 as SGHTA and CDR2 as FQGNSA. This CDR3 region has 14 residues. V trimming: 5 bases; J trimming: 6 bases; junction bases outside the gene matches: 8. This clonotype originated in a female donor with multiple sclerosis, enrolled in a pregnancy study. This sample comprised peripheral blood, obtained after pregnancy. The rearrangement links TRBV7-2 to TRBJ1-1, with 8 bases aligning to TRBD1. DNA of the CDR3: TGTGCCAGCAGCCGGGACAGGCGCAGGGCTGAAGCTTTCTTT. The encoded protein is CASSRDRRRAEAFF.